This TCR beta chain was sequenced for a study of cytomegalovirus exposure and HLA in healthy donors. Background on the study: Within an early data release were around 80 million unique TCRs drawn from HLA-typed donors. Points from the study as a whole: Further analysis was carried out later, and it showed several of the most significant clusters appearing linked to common viral pathogens.

The PCR had 60 Vbeta and 13 Jbeta primers. Libraries were prepared by immunoSEQ multiplex PCR; TCRdb keeps only in-frame clonotypes and omits some of them. Of roughly 160,000 clones detected, about 80% appear once; the ten largest clones hold around 3.4%. This clone was counted a single time. The antigen remains unidentified. The same CDR3 is also encoded by other DNA sequences in this sample. This CDR3 comprises 15 residues. CDR1 is MNHNS and CDR2 is SASEGT in the germline V gene. Losses at the gene ends were 4 bases for V and 1 base for J; bases not matched to a gene: 2. Sequencing was done on a sample of PBMCs. The chain links TRBV6-1 to TRBJ2-7; 12 nucleotides agree with TRBD2. The clonotype was recovered from a man aged 25-40 years in good health and CMV-seropositive. The CDR3 protein is CASSAGTSGSYEQYF. In DNA form, the CDR3 reads TGTGCCAGCAGTGCCGGGACTAGCGGGTCCTACGAGCAGTACTTC.